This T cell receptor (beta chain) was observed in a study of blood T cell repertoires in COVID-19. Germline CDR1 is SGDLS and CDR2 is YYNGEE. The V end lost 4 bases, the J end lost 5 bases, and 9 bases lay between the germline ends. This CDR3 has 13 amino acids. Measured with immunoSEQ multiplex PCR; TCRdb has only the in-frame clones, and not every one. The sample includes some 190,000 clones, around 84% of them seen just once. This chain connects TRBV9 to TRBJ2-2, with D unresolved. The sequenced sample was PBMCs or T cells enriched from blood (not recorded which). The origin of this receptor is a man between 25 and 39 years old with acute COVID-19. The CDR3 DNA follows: TGTGCCAGCAGCCAAGACTTAACCGGGGAGCTGTTTTTT. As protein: CASSQDLTGELFF.